This TCR beta chain was recovered during a study of blood T cell repertoires in COVID-19. Study information: Sources were T cells, B-cell-depleted T cells, or PBMCs; the material itself was cDNA or gDNA.

In the authors' workflow: Reference gene primer amplification yielded estimated nucleated cell counts. Produced via immunoSEQ multiplex PCR; TCRdb's table is partial and in-frame only. The DNA was the basis for D and trimming; V, J and clone size are from that table. The sample yields a few hundred thousand clones, roughly nine tenths seen once. Recruitment covered over 20 US areas and drew participants whose ages spanned roughly 18 to 100 years. Participants' reported clinical history set cohort assignment. Sequencing used PBMCs or T cells enriched from blood (not recorded which). This TCR was sampled from a woman between 35 and 50 years old who had been exposed to COVID-19.

The CDR3 DNA reads as TGTGCCAATCAATGGCCTGGAAACACCATATATTTT. This encodes CANQWPGNTIYF. This chain joins TRBV6-4 and TRBJ1-3; D not resolved. Trimming removed 10 bases from V and 2 bases from J, with 9 bases in between. CDR3 length: 12 amino acids. CDR1 and CDR2 (germline): MRHNA, SNTAGT.